This paragraph reports one TCR beta chain. The antigen remains unidentified. This PCR relied on a set of 60 Vbeta primers and 13 Jbeta primers. Sequenced by immunoSEQ multiplex PCR; TCRdb stores in-frame clones only, minus some. The table lists 60,000 to 70,000 clones, around 80% of them singletons. This entry is derived from a study of cytomegalovirus exposure and HLA in healthy donors. Points from the study as a whole: An Asian-associated ancestry cluster reportedly showed fewer N-insertions than the approximately 650-donor mean in a later analysis.

The CDR3 runs 11 residues. The V and J ends lost 8 bases and 2 bases respectively, with 7 bases between them. Germline CDR1 SGHAT, CDR2 FQNNGV. The origin of this receptor is a young woman in good health and CMV-seronegative. The specimen was PBMCs. The chain recombines TRBV11-2 with TRBJ2-7, with TRBD2 as a possible D gene (6 bases). The CDR3 nucleotides are TGTGCCAGCGGGAGGACCTACGAGCAGTACTTC. Protein: CASGRTYEQYF.